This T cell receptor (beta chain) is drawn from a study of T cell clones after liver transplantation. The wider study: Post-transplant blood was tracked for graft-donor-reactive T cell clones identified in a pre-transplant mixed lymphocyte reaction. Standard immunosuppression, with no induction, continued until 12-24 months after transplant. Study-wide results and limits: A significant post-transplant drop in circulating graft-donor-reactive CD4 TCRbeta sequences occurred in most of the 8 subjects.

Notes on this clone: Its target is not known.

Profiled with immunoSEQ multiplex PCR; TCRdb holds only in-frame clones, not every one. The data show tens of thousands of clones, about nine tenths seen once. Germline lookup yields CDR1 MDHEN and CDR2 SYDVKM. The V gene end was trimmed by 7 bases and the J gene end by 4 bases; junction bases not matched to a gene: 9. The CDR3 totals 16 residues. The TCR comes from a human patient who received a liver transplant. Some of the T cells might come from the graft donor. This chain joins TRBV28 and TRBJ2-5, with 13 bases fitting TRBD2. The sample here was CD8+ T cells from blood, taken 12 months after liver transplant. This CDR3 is CASTLGLAGVGETQYF. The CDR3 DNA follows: TGTGCCAGCACCCTTGGACTAGCGGGAGTGGGAGAGACCCAGTACTTC.